The 20 T cell receptor beta chains given below trace back to one sample, sequenced in a study of cytomegalovirus exposure and HLA in healthy donors. Primers for the PCR totalled 60 Vbeta and 13 Jbeta. Only in-frame clones appear in the TCRdb table, and some are missing; sequencing was by immunoSEQ multiplex PCR. Among 160,000 or so clones listed, around 77% were seen once. The source material was PBMCs. The receptor source for this set is a man in his sixties in good health and CMV-seronegative.

The rearrangement uses TRBV7-2 and TRBJ2-7; D gene uncertain. Trimming cost V 2 bases and J 9 bases, with 8 bases left between them. The CDR3 totals 11 residues. CDR1 and CDR2 from the germline V gene are SGHTA and FQGNSA. The CDR3 reads CASSLKLVQYF. The CDR3 coding sequence is TGTGCCAGCAGCTTAAAATTAGTGCAGTACTTC.

This chain connects TRBV29-1 to TRBJ2-7; TRBD1 might be the D (5 bases). Between the trimmed V and J ends, which lost 3 bases and 6 bases, there was a span of 15 bases. The CDR3 is made up of 13 amino acids. The V gene's germline CDR1 is SQVTM and CDR2 ANQGSEA. In DNA form, the CDR3 reads TGCAGCGTTGATAGTATGGGGCAAGGCGAGCAGTACTTC. This sequence encodes CSVDSMGQGEQYF.

Only a few counts were recorded for this clone. A read error may produce the germline difference seen at one junction end. This rearrangement joins TRBV7-9 to TRBJ2-1, with 12 bases matching TRBD2. The V gene's germline CDR1 is SEHNR and CDR2 FQNEAQ (reference sequence). CDR3 length: 16 residues. The CDR3 here is CSSSPPSGRAVNEQFF. The CDR3 bases are TGTTCCAGCAGCCCACCTAGCGGGAGGGCCGTCAATGAGCAGTTCTTC. The whole variable domain, filled in from reference TRBV7-9 and TRBJ2-1, reads DTGVSQNPRHKITKRGQNVTFRCDPISEHNRLYWYRQTLGQGPEFLTYFQNEAQLEKSRLLSDRFSAERPKGSFSTLEIQRTEQGDSAMYLCSSSPPSGRAVNEQFFGPGTRLTVL.

The chain has TRBV29-1 and TRBJ1-1; D is ambiguous. Germline lookup yields CDR1 SQVTM and CDR2 ANQGSEA. V was trimmed by 4 bases and J by 0 bases, leaving 9 bases between them. This CDR3 comprises 13 residues. As DNA, the CDR3 is TGCAGCGTTGGGAGCACTTTGAACACTGAAGCTTTCTTT. Translated, it gives CSVGSTLNTEAFF.

The genes are TRBV10-2 and TRBJ1-4; possibly TRBD1 for D (5 bases). Trimming shortened V by 7 bases and J by 0 bases, and 6 bases separated the two germline ends. CDR3 size: 13 residues. Germline CDR1 is WSHSY and CDR2 is SAAADI. This chain's CDR3 is CASTQATNEKLFF. The CDR3 DNA reads as TGCGCCAGCACACAGGCAACTAATGAAAAACTGTTTTTT.

This clone came up a few times. The chain has TRBV29-1 and TRBJ1-1; 7 positions match TRBD1. With 5 bases clipped from V and 0 bases from J, the junction kept 6 bases outside the gene matches. The CDR3 extends over 14 amino acids. Germline assignment: CDR1 SQVTM and CDR2 ANQGSEA. The CDR3 loop is CSVLPRGMNTEAFF. In DNA form, the CDR3 reads TGCAGCGTTCTCCCCAGGGGGATGAACACTGAAGCTTTCTTT.

The CDR3 nucleotides read TGTGCCAGCAGCTCCCTAAGGCGGGGACTTACGAACACTGAAGCTTTCTTT. It specifies CASSSLRRGLTNTEAFF. This chain connects TRBV11-2 to TRBJ1-1, with D maybe TRBD1 (5 bases). Trimming cost V 4 bases and J 1 base, with 19 bases left between them. Germline CDR1 and CDR2: SGHAT and FQNNGV. The CDR3 runs to 17 residues.

V is TRBV2 and J is TRBJ2-3; D not resolved. V was pared by 0 bases and J by 6 bases, with 10 bases between. The CDR3 has 14 residues. The germline V gene has CDR1 SNHLY and CDR2 FYNNEI. Here the CDR3 DNA reads TGTGCCAGCAGTGAAGCCTTTTCAGCGGATACGCAGTATTTT. Protein sequence: CASSEAFSADTQYF.

This clone occurred once. The chain is built from TRBV13 and TRBJ1-5; D is ambiguous. Per germline, CDR1 PRHDT and CDR2 FYEKMQ (reference sequence). V was clipped by 2 bases and J by 6 bases, with 5 bases between them. This CDR3 has 12 amino acids. In DNA form, the CDR3 reads TGTGCCAGCAGCTTACTGTCTCAGCCCCAGCATTTT. Protein sequence: CASSLLSQPQHF.

The chain links TRBV7-3 to TRBJ2-2; D call uncertain. The CDR3 contains 14 residues. The V end was cut by 2 bases, the J end by 1 base, with 5 bases between. Germline CDR1 and CDR2: SGHTA and FQGTGA. As DNA, the CDR3 is TGTGCCAGCAGCTTATTCCAGAACACCGGGGAGCTGTTTTTT. Protein sequence: CASSLFQNTGELFF.

This clone was counted a few times. This sequence joins TRBV7-9 and TRBJ2-7, with TRBD2 identical over 8 bases. Trimming removed 6 bases from V and 4 bases from J; junction bases left unmatched: 11. The CDR3 contains 15 residues. CDR1 is SEHNR, CDR2 FQNEAQ, per germline (reference sequence). CDR3 protein: CASSSSTSGTYEQYF. The DNA of the CDR3 is TGTGCCAGCAGTTCATCTACTAGCGGAACTTACGAGCAGTACTTC.

The chain links TRBV7-2 to TRBJ2-3, with 8 bases matching TRBD1. This CDR3 comprises 16 residues. Germline loops: CDR1 SGHTA, CDR2 FQGNSA. J gave up 1 base and V 5 bases, and 8 bases lay outside the gene matches. CDR3 region: CASSKAGGVGTDTQYF. In nucleotides, the CDR3 is TGTGCCAGCAGCAAAGCAGGGGGCGTGGGCACAGATACGCAGTATTTT.

This chain connects TRBV5-1 to TRBJ1-5, with D possibly being TRBD1 (6 bases). Deletions cut 1 base from V and 2 bases from J, with 10 bases between. CDR1 and CDR2 from the germline V gene are SGHRS and YFSETQ. The CDR3 has 15 residues. CDR3 sequence reads: CASSLSAGGNQPQHF. CDR3 DNA: TGCGCCAGCAGCTTGTCGGCAGGGGGCAATCAGCCCCAGCATTTT.

The chain uses TRBV27 and TRBJ2-1; TRBD2 agrees at 11 bases. The CDR3 loop spans 15 amino acids. The trim removed 6 bases at V and 6 bases at J, leaving 7 bases unmatched. CDR1 and CDR2 (germline): MNHEY, SMNVEV (reference sequence). The CDR3, as DNA: TGTGCCAGCAGATCCTCACTAGCGGGAGCCAATGAGCAGTTCTTC. Protein: CASRSSLAGANEQFF.

J is TRBJ2-1 and V is TRBV20-1; a possible D gene is TRBD1 (5 bases). Germline V CDR1 and CDR2: DFQATT, SNEGSKA (reference sequence). This CDR3 is built from 11 residues. Between the trimmed V and J ends, which lost 3 bases and 10 bases, there was a span of 10 bases. The CDR3 spells CSASEGAEQFF. The CDR3 nucleotides are TGCAGTGCTAGTGAAGGGGCCGAGCAGTTCTTC.

The V and J genes are TRBV30 and TRBJ1-1, with 9 bases that match TRBD1. Germline CDR1 GTSNPN, CDR2 SVGIG (reference sequence). With 2 bases clipped from V and 5 bases from J, the junction kept 6 bases outside the gene matches. This CDR3 comprises 14 residues. The CDR3 is CAWSSTGGWTEAFF. CDR3 nucleotides: TGTGCCTGGAGTTCGACAGGGGGTTGGACTGAAGCTTTCTTT.

The V gene is TRBV4-2, the J gene TRBJ2-5; 7 bases align to TRBD1. Germline V gives CDR1 LGHNA, CDR2 YNFKEQ. With 0 bases clipped from V and 0 bases from J, the junction kept 1 base outside the gene matches. The CDR3 is made up of 15 amino acids. DNA of the CDR3: TGTGCCAGCAGCCAAGACAGGGGGAACCAAGAGACCCAGTACTTC. It is translated as CASSQDRGNQETQYF.

This clone was found a few times. The chain combines TRBV19 with TRBJ2-2; TRBD2 matches at 10 bases. The CDR3 extends over 17 amino acids. After removal of 6 bases from V and 7 bases from J, the junction contained 14 bases not matched to a gene. Germline CDR1 reads LNHDA; CDR2 reads SQIVND (reference sequence). CDR3 in DNA: TGTGCCAGTAGACCCCTCGGGCTAGCGGGGGCGTACGGGGAGCTGTTTTTT. This translates into CASRPLGLAGAYGELFF.

This chain connects TRBV18 to TRBJ1-1; 7 bases are shared with TRBD1. V gave up 3 bases and J gave up 2 bases; unmatched junction bases: 3. Germline CDR1 reads KGHSH; CDR2 reads LQKENI. The CDR3 loop spans 14 amino acids. The CDR3 is CASSPWTGNTEAFF. CDR3 sequence (DNA): TGTGCCAGCTCACCTTGGACAGGCAACACTGAAGCTTTCTTT.

The rearrangement uses TRBV10-3 and TRBJ2-1; tentative D call: TRBD1 (5 bases). CDR3 length equals 13 residues. V was trimmed by 3 bases and J by 3 bases, leaving 6 bases between them. The germline V gene encodes CDR1 ENHRY and CDR2 SYGVKD. The CDR3 DNA sequence: TGTGCCATCAGTGAACAGGTCTACAATGAGCAGTTCTTC. It specifies CAISEQVYNEQFF.